This TCR beta chain appears in the sequencing data of a study of shared clonotypes between healthy human individuals. Sequencing used immunoSEQ multiplex PCR; TCRdb keeps in-frame clones, though not all of them. The table lists roughly 1,000,000 clones, 75% to 85% of them singletons, with 0.6% to 0.7% in the top ten. The V gene lost 5 bases and the J gene lost 1 base, with 10 bases spanning the gap. Germline V gene lookup returns CDR1 LNHDA and CDR2 SQIVND (reference sequence). This CDR3 has 14 residues. The sample comprised memory CD4+ T cells from PBMCs. Indicated subset: CD45RA-negative fraction. The rearrangement links TRBV19 to TRBJ2-3, with D perhaps matching TRBD1 or TRBD2 (5 bases each). The sequence was obtained from a man between 18 and 29 years old in good health. Some clones in this sample may be carry-over from other donors' samples. The CDR3 sequence is CASSPGPRTDTQYF. The DNA of the CDR3 is TGTGCCAGTAGTCCGGGACCGCGCACAGATACGCAGTATTTT.